The 20 T cell receptor beta chains given below trace back to one sample, sequenced in a study of shared T cell receptors in the human thymus. Data came from immunoSEQ multiplex PCR; TCRdb stores just in-frame clones and leaves some out. The sample includes around 65,000 clones, over 90% of them seen just once. The specimen sequenced was thymocytes. All receptors come from a human donor.

V usage is TRBV9 and J usage is TRBJ2-1; D gene ambiguous. CDR3 length: 13 residues. With 0 bases removed from V and 1 base from J, the gap between germline ends came to 2 bases. Germline V gene data show CDR1 as SGDLS and CDR2 as YYNGEE. CDR3 nucleotides: TGTGCCAGCAGCGTAGGGTCCTACAATGAGCAGTTCTTC. Translation: CASSVGSYNEQFF.

The V and J genes are TRBV5-6 and TRBJ1-4; TRBD1 might be the D (5 bases). This CDR3 is 19 amino acids long. V was clipped by 0 bases and J by 7 bases, with 25 bases between them. The V gene's germline CDR1 is SGHDT and CDR2 YYEEEE. CDR3 nucleotides: TGTGCCAGCAGCTTGGGCGCACGGGACTCCCGGGAAAGGATTGAAAAACTGTTTTTT. Protein sequence: CASSLGARDSRERIEKLFF.

The rearrangement links TRBV30 to TRBJ2-5; no definite D call. The V gene's germline CDR1 is GTSNPN and CDR2 SVGIG (reference sequence). The CDR3 runs to 11 residues. The ends were cut back, 5 bases at V and 1 base at J, with 5 bases in the middle. CDR3 sequence reads: CAWRAQETQYF. CDR3 sequence (DNA): TGTGCCTGGCGGGCCCAAGAGACCCAGTACTTC.

This chain connects TRBV18 to TRBJ2-5; D is uncertain. Germline CDR1 and CDR2: KGHSH and LQKENI. The CDR3 covers 13 residues. Trimming pared 0 bases from V and 3 bases from J, leaving 5 bases between. The chain's CDR3 is CASSPPAEETQYF. CDR3 coding DNA: TGTGCCAGCTCACCACCGGCCGAAGAGACCCAGTACTTC.

The V and J genes are TRBV7-3 and TRBJ2-2; D tentatively reads TRBD1 or TRBD2 (6 bases each). This CDR3 contains 22 residues. Trimming took 6 bases from V and 2 from J, leaving 34 bases between them. The germline V gene encodes CDR1 SGHTA and CDR2 FQGTGA. The CDR3 DNA follows: TGTGCCAGCAGTCCCTCGTCCGGGGGCGAAAACCAACAATTGCCTAACACCGGGGAGCTGTTTTTT. Its protein product is CASSPSSGGENQQLPNTGELFF.

The CDR3 region has the DNA TGTGCCAGCAGCGTAGGTTTTAACTATGGCTACACCTTC. It encodes CASSVGFNYGYTF. This rearrangement joins TRBV9 to TRBJ1-2, with unresolved D. Germline-derived CDR1 and CDR2 are SGDLS and YYNGEE. The CDR3 loop spans 13 amino acids. V lost 0 bases to trimming and J lost 1 base, with 4 bases between them. Full variable domain (missing parts from reference TRBV9 and TRBJ1-2): DSGVTQTPKHLITATGQRVTLRCSPRSGDLSVYWYQQSLDQGLQFLIQYYNGEERAKGNILERFSAQQFPDLHSELNLSSLELGDSALYFCASSVGFNYGYTFGSGTRLTVV.

The V call is TRBV18, the J call TRBJ2-1; 10 bases match TRBD2. V was pared by 1 base and J by 10 bases, with 13 bases of the junction left unmatched. The CDR3 runs to 17 residues. Looked up from germline, CDR1 is KGHSH and CDR2 is LQKENI. The CDR3 loop reads CASSPRGPSGGAVEQFF. The CDR3 bases are TGTGCCAGCTCACCACGGGGACCCAGCGGGGGGGCCGTGGAGCAGTTCTTC. The entire variable domain, with the rest obtained from reference TRBV18 and TRBJ2-1, is as follows: NAGVMQNPRHLVRRRGQEARLRCSPMKGHSHVYWYRQLPEEGLKFMVYLQKENIIDESGMPKERFSAEFPKEGPSILRIQQVVRGDSAAYFCASSPRGPSGGAVEQFFGPGTRLTVL.

This clone has a single count. The V and J genes are TRBV10-3 and TRBJ1-1; D uncertain. The CDR3 loop spans 13 amino acids. The germline gives CDR1 ENHRY, CDR2 SYGVKD. Between the trimmed V and J ends, which lost 0 bases and 6 bases, there was a span of 8 bases. CDR3 residues: CAISESFGAEAFF. For the CDR3, the DNA is TGTGCCATCAGTGAGTCATTTGGGGCTGAAGCTTTCTTT.

The chain combines TRBV9 with TRBJ2-3, with D unclear. V lost 0 bases and J 1 base, leaving 9 bases between the germline ends. The CDR3 consists of 15 residues. Looked up from germline, CDR1 is SGDLS and CDR2 is YYNGEE. CDR3 DNA: TGTGCCAGCAGCGTAGTAGGCTTCGGCACAGATACGCAGTATTTT. Translation: CASSVVGFGTDTQYF. The full variable domain, completed using reference TRBV9 and TRBJ2-3, is DSGVTQTPKHLITATGQRVTLRCSPRSGDLSVYWYQQSLDQGLQFLIQYYNGEERAKGNILERFSAQQFPDLHSELNLSSLELGDSALYFCASSVVGFGTDTQYFGPGTRLTVL.

V gene TRBV10-3 combines with J gene TRBJ2-5, with TRBD2 matching 9 bases. The V segment lost 4 bases and the J segment 5 bases; nucleotides outside the gene matches: 8. Germline CDR1 is ENHRY and CDR2 is SYGVKD. This CDR3 spans 15 amino acids. CDR3 bases: TGTGCCATCAGTGCAGGGCGGGGGGGCTCCGAGACCCAGTACTTC. Its protein product is CAISAGRGGSETQYF.

The chain recombines TRBV27 with TRBJ1-6; TRBD1 agrees at 9 bases. This CDR3 is built from 21 residues. Germline V gives CDR1 MNHEY, CDR2 SMNVEV (reference sequence). V shed 3 bases, J shed 6 bases, and the junction held 21 bases outside the gene matches. CDR3 sequence: CASSLVPGTGPYWGPNSPLHF. The CDR3 DNA is TGTGCCAGCAGTTTGGTTCCGGGGACAGGGCCCTATTGGGGGCCTAATTCACCCCTCCACTTT.

This sequence joins TRBV7-2 and TRBJ1-2, with TRBD1 as a possible D gene (5 bases). V was pared by 7 bases and J by 0 bases, with 18 bases between. The CDR3 totals 16 residues. Germline V gene data show CDR1 as SGHTA and CDR2 as FQGNSA. CDR3 loop: CASTVRVDRANYGYTF. The DNA of the CDR3 is TGTGCCAGCACGGTGCGAGTAGACAGAGCTAACTATGGCTACACCTTC.

In nucleotides, the CDR3 is TGCGCCAGCAGCCAAAGAACAGTAGCTGATAAAAACACTGAAGCTTTCTTT. Its translation: CASSQRTVADKNTEAFF. The J gene is TRBJ1-1, the V gene TRBV4-3; D uncertain. The germline CDR1 and CDR2 sequences are LGHNA and YSLEER. V lost 2 bases and J lost 2, with 18 bases in between. The CDR3 has 17 residues.

The genes are TRBV19 and TRBJ1-2; D remains unclear. The CDR3 is 14 amino acids. V was cut by 3 bases and J by 5 bases, with 13 bases left in between. Germline values: CDR1 LNHDA, CDR2 SQIVND (reference sequence). The CDR3 region has the DNA TGTGCCAGTAGTATGACCGGCCTTCGTTATGGCTACACCTTC. Amino acid sequence: CASSMTGLRYGYTF.

The rearrangement joins TRBV5-1 to TRBJ2-1, with TRBD2 identical over 10 bases. The J segment lost 4 bases and the V segment lost 6 bases, leaving 7 bases of the junction unmatched. Per the germline V gene, CDR1 is SGHRS and CDR2 is YFSETQ. This CDR3 has 15 amino acids. CDR3 in DNA: TGCGCCAGCACCTCTAGCGGGGGCCATTACAATGAGCAGTTCTTC. Its translation is CASTSSGGHYNEQFF.

A note on this clone: The junction and the germline gene differ at one end; a read error may be behind it. The genes are TRBV5-4 and TRBJ2-7; D is possibly TRBD2 (6 bases). This CDR3 comprises 15 residues. The germline CDR1 and CDR2 sequences are SGHNT and YYREEE (reference sequence). CDR3 region: CASSFGGRRSYEQCF. DNA of the CDR3: TGTGCCAGCAGCTTCGGAGGGCGTCGCTCCTACGAGCAGTGCTTC.

The chain employs TRBV5-6 and TRBJ2-6; D tentatively fits TRBD1 or TRBD2 (5 bases each). The germline V and J ends were trimmed by 4 bases and 1 base, with 21 bases remaining between them. In germline, CDR1 is SGHDT, CDR2 YYEEEE. This CDR3 has 19 residues. The CDR3 bases are TGTGCCAGCAGCGCGGATTATCGGGGCCTCGCTTCTGGGGCCAACGTCCTGACTTTC. The encoded protein is CASSADYRGLASGANVLTF.

The chain uses TRBV10-3 and TRBJ1-6; D is uncertain. CDR3 length equals 12 residues. Germline CDR1 reads ENHRY; CDR2 reads SYGVKD. V lost 6 bases, J lost 4 bases, and 4 bases lay in between. This CDR3 reads CAIRGYNSPLHF. The CDR3, as DNA: TGTGCCATCAGGGGTTATAATTCACCCCTCCACTTT.

The rearrangement links TRBV9 to TRBJ1-5; no firm D call. Germline V gene sequence: CDR1 SGDLS, CDR2 YYNGEE. CDR3 length equals 13 residues. V was trimmed by 3 bases and J by 5 bases, leaving 9 bases between them. CDR3 region: CASSERADQPQHF. DNA of the CDR3: TGTGCCAGCAGCGAGCGGGCCGATCAGCCCCAGCATTTT.

J is TRBJ2-1 and V is TRBV11-2, with D tentatively TRBD1 (5 bases). This CDR3 has 15 amino acids. V lost 3 bases to trimming and J lost 5 bases, with 14 bases between them. Germline V gives CDR1 SGHAT, CDR2 FQNNGV. CDR3 residues: CASSFDSVGNNEQFF. The CDR3 region has the DNA TGTGCCAGCAGCTTTGACAGCGTCGGTAACAATGAGCAGTTCTTC.